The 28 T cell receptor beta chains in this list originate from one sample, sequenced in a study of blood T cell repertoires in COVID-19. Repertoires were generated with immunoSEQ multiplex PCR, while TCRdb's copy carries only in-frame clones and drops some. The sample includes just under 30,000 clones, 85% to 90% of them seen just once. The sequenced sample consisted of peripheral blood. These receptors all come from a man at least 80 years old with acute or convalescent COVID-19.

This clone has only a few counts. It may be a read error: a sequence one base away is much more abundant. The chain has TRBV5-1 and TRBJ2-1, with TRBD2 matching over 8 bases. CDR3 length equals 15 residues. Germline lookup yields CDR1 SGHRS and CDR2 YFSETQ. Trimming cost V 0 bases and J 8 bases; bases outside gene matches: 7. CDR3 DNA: TGCGCCAGCAGCTTGGACGGGGGGGGGTCCGATGAGCAGTTCTTC. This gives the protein CASSLDGGGSDEQFF.

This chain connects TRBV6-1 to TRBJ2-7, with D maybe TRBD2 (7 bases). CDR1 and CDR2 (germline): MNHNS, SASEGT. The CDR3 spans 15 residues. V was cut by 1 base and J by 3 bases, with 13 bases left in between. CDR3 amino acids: CASSEEGGAGYEQYF. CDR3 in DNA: TGTGCCAGCAGTGAAGAGGGGGGGGCGGGCTACGAGCAGTACTTC.

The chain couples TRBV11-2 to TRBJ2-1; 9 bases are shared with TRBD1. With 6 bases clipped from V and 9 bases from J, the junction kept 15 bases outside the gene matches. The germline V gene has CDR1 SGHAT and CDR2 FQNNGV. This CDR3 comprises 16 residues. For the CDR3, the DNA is TGTGCCAGCAGGGGTTGGCCGGGACAGGGTATAGGTGAGCAGTTCTTC. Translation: CASRGWPGQGIGEQFF.

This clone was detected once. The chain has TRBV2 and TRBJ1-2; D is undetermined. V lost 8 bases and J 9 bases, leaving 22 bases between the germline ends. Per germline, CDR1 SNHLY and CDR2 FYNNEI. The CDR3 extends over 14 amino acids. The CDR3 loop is CASRRSYASASYTF. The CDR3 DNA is TGTGCCAGCCGCAGATCATATGCCTCCGCCAGCTACACCTTC.

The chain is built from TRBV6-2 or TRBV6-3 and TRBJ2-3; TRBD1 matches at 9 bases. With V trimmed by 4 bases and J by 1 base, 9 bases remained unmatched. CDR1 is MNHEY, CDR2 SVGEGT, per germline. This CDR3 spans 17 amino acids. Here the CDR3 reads CASSSLTGQGGTDTQYF. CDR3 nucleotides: TGTGCCAGCAGTTCCCTCACGGGACAGGGTGGCACAGATACGCAGTATTTT.

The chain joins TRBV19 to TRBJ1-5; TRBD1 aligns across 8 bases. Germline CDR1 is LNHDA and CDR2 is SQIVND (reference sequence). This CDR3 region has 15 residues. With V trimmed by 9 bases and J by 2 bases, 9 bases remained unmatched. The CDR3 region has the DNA TGTGCCAGCACAGGGGCGACAGGGGGCAATCAGCCCCAGCATTTT. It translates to CASTGATGGNQPQHF.

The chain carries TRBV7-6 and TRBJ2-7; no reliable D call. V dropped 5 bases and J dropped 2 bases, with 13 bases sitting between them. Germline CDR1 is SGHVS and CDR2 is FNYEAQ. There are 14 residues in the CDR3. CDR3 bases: TGTGCCAGCAGCCCTTCTTTCCCGGCCTACGAGCAGTACTTC. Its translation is CASSPSFPAYEQYF.

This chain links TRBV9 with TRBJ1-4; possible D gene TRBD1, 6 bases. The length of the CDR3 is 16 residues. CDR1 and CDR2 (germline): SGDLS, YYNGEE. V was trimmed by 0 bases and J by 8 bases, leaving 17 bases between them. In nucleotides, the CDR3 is TGTGCCAGCAGCGTAGGTTTCGGGGGGCACGAAGAAAAACTGTTTTTT. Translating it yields CASSVGFGGHEEKLFF.

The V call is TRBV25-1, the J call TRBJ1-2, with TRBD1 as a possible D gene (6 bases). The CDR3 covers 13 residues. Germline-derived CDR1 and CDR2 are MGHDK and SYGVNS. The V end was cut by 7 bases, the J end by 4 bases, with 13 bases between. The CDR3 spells CASTAGAPYGYTF. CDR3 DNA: TGTGCCAGCACGGCAGGGGCGCCCTATGGCTACACCTTC.

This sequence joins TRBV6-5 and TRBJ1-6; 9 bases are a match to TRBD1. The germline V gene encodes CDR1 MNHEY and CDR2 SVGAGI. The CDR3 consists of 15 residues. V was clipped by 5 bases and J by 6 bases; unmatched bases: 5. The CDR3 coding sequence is TGTGCCAGCAGTCAACAGGGGGCGGTTAATTCACCCCTCCACTTT. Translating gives CASSQQGAVNSPLHF.

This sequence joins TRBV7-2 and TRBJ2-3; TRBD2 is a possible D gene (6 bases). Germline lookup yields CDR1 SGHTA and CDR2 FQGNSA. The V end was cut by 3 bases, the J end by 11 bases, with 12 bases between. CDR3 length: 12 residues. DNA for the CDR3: TGTGCCAGCAGCTTCCTTGCGGGGCGGCAGTATTTT. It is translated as CASSFLAGRQYF.

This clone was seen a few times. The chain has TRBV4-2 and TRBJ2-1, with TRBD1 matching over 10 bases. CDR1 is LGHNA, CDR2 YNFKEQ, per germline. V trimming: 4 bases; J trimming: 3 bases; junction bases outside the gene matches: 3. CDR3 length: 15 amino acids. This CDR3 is CASSRGTGDYNEQFF. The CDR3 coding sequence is TGTGCCAGCAGCCGTGGGACAGGGGACTACAATGAGCAGTTCTTC.

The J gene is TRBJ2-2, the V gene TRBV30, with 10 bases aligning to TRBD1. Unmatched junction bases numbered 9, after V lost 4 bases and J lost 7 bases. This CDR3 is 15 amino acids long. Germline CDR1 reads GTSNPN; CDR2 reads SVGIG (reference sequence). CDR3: CAWKRRQGAGGELFF. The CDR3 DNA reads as TGTGCCTGGAAACGCAGACAGGGGGCGGGCGGGGAGCTGTTTTTT. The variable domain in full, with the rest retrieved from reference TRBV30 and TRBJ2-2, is SQTIHQWPATLVQPVGSPLSLECTVEGTSNPNLYWYRQAAGRGLQLLFYSVGIGQISSEVPQNLSASRPQDRQFILSSKKLLLSDSGFYLCAWKRRQGAGGELFFGEGSRLTVL.

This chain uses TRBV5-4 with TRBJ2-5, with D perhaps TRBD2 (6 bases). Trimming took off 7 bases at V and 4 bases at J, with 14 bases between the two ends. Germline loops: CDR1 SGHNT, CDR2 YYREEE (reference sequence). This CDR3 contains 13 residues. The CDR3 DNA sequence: TGTGCCAGCGGGGACTTTGGGGGAGAGACCCAGTACTTC. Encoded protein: CASGDFGGETQYF.

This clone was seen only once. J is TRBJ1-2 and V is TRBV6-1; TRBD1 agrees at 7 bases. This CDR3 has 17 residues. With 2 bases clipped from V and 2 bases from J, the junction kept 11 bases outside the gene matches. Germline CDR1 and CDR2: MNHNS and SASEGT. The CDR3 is CASSERWGQRINYGYTF. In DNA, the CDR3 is TGTGCCAGCAGTGAACGATGGGGACAGCGCATCAACTATGGCTACACCTTC.

The CDR3 region has the DNA TGTGCCAGCAGCCCAGTGGAGTCTATGGGCTACACCTTC. This sequence encodes CASSPVESMGYTF. The V gene is TRBV3-1 (or the pseudogene TRBV3-2), the J gene TRBJ1-2; unclear D gene. V gave up 4 bases and J gave up 8 bases, with 14 bases separating them. Germline CDR1 is LGHDT and CDR2 is YNNKEL (reference sequence). The CDR3 totals 13 residues.

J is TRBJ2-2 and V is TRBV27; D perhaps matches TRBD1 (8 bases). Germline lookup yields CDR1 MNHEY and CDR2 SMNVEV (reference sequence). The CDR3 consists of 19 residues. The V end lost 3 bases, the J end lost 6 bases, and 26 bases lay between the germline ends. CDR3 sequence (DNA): TGTGCCAGCAGTTTGGGGGGGCAGGGGGCGAATACGTACGCCGGGGAGCTGTTTTTT. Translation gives CASSLGGQGANTYAGELFF.

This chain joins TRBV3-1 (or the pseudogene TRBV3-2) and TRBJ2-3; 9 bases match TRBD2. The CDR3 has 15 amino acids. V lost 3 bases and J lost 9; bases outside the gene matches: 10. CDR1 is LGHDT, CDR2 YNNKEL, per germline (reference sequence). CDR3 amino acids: CASSHKRGARGTQYF. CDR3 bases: TGTGCCAGCAGCCACAAGCGGGGGGCGCGTGGAACGCAGTATTTT.

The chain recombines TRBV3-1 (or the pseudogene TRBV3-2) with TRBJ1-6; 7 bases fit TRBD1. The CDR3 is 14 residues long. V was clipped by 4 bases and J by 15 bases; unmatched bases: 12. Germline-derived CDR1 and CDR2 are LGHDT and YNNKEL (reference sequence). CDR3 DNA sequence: TGTGCCAGCAGCCCGGGGGACAGTCGAAAAAGCCTCCACTTT. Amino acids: CASSPGDSRKSLHF.

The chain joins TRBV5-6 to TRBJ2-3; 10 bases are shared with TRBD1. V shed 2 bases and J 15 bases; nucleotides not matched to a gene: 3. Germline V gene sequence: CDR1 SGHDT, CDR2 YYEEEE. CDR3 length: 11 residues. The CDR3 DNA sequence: TGTGCCAGCAGCTTAGGGACAGGGGAATATTTT. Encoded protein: CASSLGTGEYF.

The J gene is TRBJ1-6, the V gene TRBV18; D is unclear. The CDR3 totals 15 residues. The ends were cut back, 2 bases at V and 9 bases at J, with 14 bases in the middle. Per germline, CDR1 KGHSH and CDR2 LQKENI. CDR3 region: CASSPVEVRGSPLHF. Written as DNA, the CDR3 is TGTGCCAGCTCACCAGTCGAGGTCCGCGGTTCACCCCTCCACTTT.

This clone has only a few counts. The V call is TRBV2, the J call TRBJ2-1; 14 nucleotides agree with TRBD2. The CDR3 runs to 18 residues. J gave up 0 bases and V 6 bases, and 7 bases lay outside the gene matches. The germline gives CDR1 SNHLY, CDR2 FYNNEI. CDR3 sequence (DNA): TGTGCCAGCAGACCGGGACTAGCGGGGGTAAGCTCCTACAATGAGCAGTTCTTC. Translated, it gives CASRPGLAGVSSYNEQFF.

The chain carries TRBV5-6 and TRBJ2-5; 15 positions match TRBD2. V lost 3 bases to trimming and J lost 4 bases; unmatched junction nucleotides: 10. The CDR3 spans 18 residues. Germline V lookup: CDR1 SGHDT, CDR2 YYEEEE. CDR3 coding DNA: TGTGCCAGCAGCTCCCGGACTAGCGGGGGGGCCATTCGAGAGACCCAGTACTTC. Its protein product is CASSSRTSGGAIRETQYF.

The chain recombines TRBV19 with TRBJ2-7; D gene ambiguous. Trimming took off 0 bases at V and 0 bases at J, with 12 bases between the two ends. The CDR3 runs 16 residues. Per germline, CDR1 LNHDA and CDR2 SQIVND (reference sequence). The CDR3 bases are TGTGCCAGTAGTATAGACGGTGGTAGTTACTCCTACGAGCAGTACTTC. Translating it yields CASSIDGGSYSYEQYF. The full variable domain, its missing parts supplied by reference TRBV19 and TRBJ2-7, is DGGITQSPKYLFRKEGQNVTLSCEQNLNHDAMYWYRQDPGQGLRLIYYSQIVNDFQKGDIAEGYSVSREKKESFPLTVTSAQKNPTAFYLCASSIDGGSYSYEQYFGPGTRLTVT.

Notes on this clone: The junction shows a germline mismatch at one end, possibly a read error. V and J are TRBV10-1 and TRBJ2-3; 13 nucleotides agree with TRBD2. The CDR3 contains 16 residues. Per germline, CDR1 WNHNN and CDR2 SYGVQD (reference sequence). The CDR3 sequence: CASSDRLAGGTDTQYF. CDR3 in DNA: TGCGCCAGCAGTGATCGACTAGCGGGGGGCACGGATACGCAGTATTTT.

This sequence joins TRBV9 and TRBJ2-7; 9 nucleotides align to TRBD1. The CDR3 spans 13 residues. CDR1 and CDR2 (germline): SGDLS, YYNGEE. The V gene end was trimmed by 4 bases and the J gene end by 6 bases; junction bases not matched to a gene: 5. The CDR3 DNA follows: TGTGCCAGCAGCCGGGACAGGGTGGGCGAGCAGTACTTC. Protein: CASSRDRVGEQYF.

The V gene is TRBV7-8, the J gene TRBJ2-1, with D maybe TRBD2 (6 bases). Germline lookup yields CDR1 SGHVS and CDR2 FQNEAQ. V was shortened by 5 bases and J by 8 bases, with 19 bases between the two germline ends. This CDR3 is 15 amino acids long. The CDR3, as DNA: TGTGCCAGCAGCCTCCGGGACTTCTCTTGGGATGAGCAGTTCTTC. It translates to CASSLRDFSWDEQFF. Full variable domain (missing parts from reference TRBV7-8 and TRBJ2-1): GAGVSQSPRYKVAKRGQDVALRCDPISGHVSLFWYQQALGQGPEFLTYFQNEAQLDKSGLPSDRFFAERPEGSVSTLKIQRTQQEDSAVYLCASSLRDFSWDEQFFGPGTRLTVL.

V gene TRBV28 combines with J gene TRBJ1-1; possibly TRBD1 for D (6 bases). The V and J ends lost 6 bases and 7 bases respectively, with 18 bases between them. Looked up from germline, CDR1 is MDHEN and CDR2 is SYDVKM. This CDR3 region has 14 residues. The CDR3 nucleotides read TGTGCCAGCAGACGGGGGGGGCGAGTGGATGAAGCTTTCTTT. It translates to CASRRGGRVDEAFF.